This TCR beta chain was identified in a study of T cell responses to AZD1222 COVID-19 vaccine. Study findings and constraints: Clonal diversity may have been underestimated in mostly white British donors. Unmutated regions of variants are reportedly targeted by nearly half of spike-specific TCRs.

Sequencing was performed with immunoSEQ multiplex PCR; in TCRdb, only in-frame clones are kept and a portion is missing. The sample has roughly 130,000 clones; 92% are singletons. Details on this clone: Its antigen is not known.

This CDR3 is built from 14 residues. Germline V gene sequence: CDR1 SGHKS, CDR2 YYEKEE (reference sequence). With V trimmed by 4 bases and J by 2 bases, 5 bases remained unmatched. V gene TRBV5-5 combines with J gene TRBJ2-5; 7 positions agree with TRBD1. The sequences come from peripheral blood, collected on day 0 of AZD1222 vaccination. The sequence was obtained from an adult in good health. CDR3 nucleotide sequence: TGTGCCAGCAGCCCCTGGGACAGACAAGAGACCCAGTACTTC. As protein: CASSPWDRQETQYF.